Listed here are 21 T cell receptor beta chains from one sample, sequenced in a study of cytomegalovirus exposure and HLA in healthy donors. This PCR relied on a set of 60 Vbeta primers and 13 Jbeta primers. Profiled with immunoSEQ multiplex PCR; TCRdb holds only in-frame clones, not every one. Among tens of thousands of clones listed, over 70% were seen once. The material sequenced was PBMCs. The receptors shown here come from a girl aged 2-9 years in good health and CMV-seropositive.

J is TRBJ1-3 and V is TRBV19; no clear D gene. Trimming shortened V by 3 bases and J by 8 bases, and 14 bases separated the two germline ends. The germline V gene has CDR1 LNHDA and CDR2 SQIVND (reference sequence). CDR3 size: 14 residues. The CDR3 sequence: CASSMGSGRDTIYF. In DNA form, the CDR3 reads TGTGCCAGTAGTATGGGCAGTGGGAGAGACACCATATATTTT.

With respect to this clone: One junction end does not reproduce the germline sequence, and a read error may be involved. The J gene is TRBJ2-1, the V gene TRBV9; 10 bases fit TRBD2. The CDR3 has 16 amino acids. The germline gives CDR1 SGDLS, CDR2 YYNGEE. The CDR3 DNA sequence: TGTGCCGGCAGCGTAGCTCATACTAGCGGGGTCAATGAGCAGTTCTTC. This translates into CAGSVAHTSGVNEQFF.

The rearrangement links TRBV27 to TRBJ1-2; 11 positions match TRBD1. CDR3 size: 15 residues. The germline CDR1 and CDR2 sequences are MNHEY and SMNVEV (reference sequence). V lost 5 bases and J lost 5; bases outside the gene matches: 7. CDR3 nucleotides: TGTGCCAGCAGTGACCTGGACAGGGGGCCGTATGGCTACACCTTC. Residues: CASSDLDRGPYGYTF.

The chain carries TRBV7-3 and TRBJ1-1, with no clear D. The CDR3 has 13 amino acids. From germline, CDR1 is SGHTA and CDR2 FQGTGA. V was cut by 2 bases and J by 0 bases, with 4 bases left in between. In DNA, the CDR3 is TGTGCCAGCAGCTTACAGATGAACACTGAAGCTTTCTTT. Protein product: CASSLQMNTEAFF.

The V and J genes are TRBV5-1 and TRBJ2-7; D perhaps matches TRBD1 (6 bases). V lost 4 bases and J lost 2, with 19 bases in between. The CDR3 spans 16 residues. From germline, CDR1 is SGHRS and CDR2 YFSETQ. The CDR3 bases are TGCGCCAGCAGCCAGGATATTAGAGGACAGACCTACGAGCAGTACTTC. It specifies CASSQDIRGQTYEQYF.

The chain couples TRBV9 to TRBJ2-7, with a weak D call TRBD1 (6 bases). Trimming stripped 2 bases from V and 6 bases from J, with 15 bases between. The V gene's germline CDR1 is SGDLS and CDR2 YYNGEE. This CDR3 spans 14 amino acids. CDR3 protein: CASSVDSWGSEQYF. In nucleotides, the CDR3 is TGTGCCAGCAGCGTGGACAGCTGGGGGAGCGAGCAGTACTTC.

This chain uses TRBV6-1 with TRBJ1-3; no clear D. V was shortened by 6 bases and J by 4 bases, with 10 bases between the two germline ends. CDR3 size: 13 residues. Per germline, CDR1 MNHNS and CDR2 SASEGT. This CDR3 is CASRTEGGNTIYF. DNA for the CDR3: TGTGCCAGCAGAACCGAGGGCGGAAACACCATATATTTT.

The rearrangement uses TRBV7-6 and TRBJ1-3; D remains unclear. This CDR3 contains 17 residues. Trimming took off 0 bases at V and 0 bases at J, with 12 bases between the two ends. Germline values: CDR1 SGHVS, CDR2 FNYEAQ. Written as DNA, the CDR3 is TGTGCCAGCAGCTTAGCCGCGGTCGCTAGCTCTGGAAACACCATATATTTT. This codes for CASSLAAVASSGNTIYF. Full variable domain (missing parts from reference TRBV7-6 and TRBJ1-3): GAGVSQSPRYKVTKRGQDVALRCDPISGHVSLYWYRQALGQGPEFLTYFNYEAQQDKSGLPNDRFSAERPEGSISTLTIQRTEQRDSAMYRCASSLAAVASSGNTIYFGEGSWLTVV.

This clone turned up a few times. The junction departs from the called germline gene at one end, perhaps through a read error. The CDR3 DNA reads as TGTGCTAGCAGCTCAACTGCCTCTGGAAACACCATATATTTT. Translation: CASSSTASGNTIYF. The rearrangement uses TRBV7-7 and TRBJ1-3, with D unresolved. The CDR3 has 14 amino acids. CDR1 is SSHAT, CDR2 FNYEAQ, per germline (reference sequence).

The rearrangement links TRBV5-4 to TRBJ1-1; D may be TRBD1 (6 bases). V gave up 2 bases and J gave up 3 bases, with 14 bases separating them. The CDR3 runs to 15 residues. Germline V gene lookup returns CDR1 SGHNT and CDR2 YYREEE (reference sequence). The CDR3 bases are TGTGCCAGCAGCTTTTCCGGGGGGCCGGACACTGAAGCTTTCTTT. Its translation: CASSFSGGPDTEAFF.

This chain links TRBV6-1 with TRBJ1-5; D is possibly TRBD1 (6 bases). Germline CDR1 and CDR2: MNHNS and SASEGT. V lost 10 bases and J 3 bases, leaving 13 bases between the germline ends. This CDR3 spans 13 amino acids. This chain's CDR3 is CATSTGPNQPQHF. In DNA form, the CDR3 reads TGTGCCACCTCAACAGGGCCCAATCAGCCCCAGCATTTT.

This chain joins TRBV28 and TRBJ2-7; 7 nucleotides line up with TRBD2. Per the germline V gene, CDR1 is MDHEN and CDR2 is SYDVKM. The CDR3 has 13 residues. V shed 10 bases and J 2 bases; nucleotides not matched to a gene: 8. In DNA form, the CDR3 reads TGTGCCATCCGCGGGACTACCCCCTACGAGCAGTACTTC. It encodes CAIRGTTPYEQYF.

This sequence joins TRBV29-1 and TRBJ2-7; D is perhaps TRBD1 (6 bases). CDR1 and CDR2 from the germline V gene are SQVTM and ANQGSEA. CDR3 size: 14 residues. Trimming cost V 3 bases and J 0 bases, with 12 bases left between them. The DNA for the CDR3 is TGCAGCGTTGAGACACAGGGTAGCTCCTACGAGCAGTACTTC. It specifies CSVETQGSSYEQYF.

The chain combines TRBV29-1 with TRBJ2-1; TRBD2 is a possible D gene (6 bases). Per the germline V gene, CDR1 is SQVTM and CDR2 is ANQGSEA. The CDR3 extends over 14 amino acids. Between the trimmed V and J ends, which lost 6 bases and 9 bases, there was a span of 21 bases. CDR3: CSVRFTSLFGEQFF. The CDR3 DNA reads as TGCAGCGTCAGGTTTACTAGCCTTTTCGGTGAGCAGTTCTTC.

The CDR3 here is CASRPRRLTGHEQYF. The CDR3 coding sequence is TGTGCCAGCAGACCCCGGCGATTGACAGGGCACGAGCAGTACTTC. The V gene is TRBV27, the J gene TRBJ2-7; 7 bases fit TRBD1. Trimming cost V 6 bases and J 5 bases; bases outside gene matches: 13. Germline V gene sequence: CDR1 MNHEY, CDR2 SMNVEV (reference sequence). The CDR3 covers 15 residues.

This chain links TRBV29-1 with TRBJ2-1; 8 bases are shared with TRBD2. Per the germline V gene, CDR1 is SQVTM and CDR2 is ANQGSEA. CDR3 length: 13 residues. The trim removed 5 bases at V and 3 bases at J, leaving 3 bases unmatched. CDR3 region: CSVWTSYYNEQFF. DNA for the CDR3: TGCAGCGTTTGGACTAGCTACTACAATGAGCAGTTCTTC.

The CDR3, as DNA: TGTGCCACCAGCAGAGAGGGGGCGAGTAACGAGCAGTACTTC. Its translation: CATSREGASNEQYF. V and J are TRBV15 and TRBJ2-7, with D perhaps matching TRBD1 (6 bases). Germline CDR1 is LNHNV and CDR2 is YYDKDF (reference sequence). The V end lost 0 bases, the J end lost 5 bases, and 11 bases lay between the germline ends. The CDR3 spans 14 residues. The variable domain in full, completed from reference TRBV15 and TRBJ2-7, reads DAMVIQNPRYQVTQFGKPVTLSCSQTLNHNVMYWYQQKSSQAPKLLFHYYDKDFNNEADTPDNFQSRRPNTSFCFLDIRSPGLGDTAMYLCATSREGASNEQYFGPGTRLTVT.

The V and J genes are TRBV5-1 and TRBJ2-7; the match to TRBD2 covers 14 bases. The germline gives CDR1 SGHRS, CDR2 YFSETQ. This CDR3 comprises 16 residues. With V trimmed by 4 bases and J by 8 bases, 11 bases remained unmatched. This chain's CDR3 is CASSSAGTSGSRQQYF. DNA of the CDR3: TGCGCCAGCAGCAGCGCCGGGACTAGCGGGAGCCGGCAGCAGTACTTC.

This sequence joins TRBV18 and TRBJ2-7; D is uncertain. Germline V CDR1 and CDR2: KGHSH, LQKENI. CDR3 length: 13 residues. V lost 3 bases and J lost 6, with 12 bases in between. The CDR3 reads CASSPTTYGEQYF. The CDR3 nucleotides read TGTGCCAGCTCACCCACCACCTACGGCGAGCAGTACTTC.

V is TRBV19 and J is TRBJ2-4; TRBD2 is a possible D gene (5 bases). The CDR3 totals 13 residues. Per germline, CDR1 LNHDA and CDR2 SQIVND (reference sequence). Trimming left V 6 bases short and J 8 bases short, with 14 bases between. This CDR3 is CASSPRPGDIQYF. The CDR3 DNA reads TGTGCCAGTAGCCCCCGGCCCGGGGACATTCAGTACTTC.

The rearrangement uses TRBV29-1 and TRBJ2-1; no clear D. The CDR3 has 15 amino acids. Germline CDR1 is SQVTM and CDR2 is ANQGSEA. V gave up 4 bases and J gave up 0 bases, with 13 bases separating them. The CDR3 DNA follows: TGCAGCGTTGGGCATGCAGGTAGCTCCTACAATGAGCAGTTCTTC. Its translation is CSVGHAGSSYNEQFF.